The entry below describes one T cell receptor (beta chain). The CDR3 is made up of 11 amino acids. V shed 1 base and J shed 8 bases, with 5 bases lying between them. Germline V gene lookup returns CDR1 MNHEY and CDR2 SVGAGI. These data come from a study of T cell clonotyping in hematopoietic cell transplantation. This table comes from immunoSEQ multiplex PCR, and its TCRdb copy is limited to in-frame clones, with some not included. The top ten clones hold around 17% of a sample with about 6,100 clones, 32% of them seen once. Specimen: peripheral blood mononuclear cells, collected 30 days after allogeneic stem cell transplant. The receptor was derived from a female patient in her 50s who had an allogeneic stem cell transplant from an unrelated donor, so the T cells may come from the graft donor. Some clones in this sample may be carry-over from other donors' samples. The chain links TRBV6-5 to TRBJ1-2; no reliable D call. CDR3 DNA sequence: TGTGCCAGCAGTTACTTGGGCGGCTACACCTTC. Residues: CASSYLGGYTF.